The clone carrying this T cell receptor (beta chain) has a single count. In the authors' workflow: Quantification of nucleated cells was approximated via reference gene primer amplification. Data came from immunoSEQ multiplex PCR; TCRdb stores just in-frame clones and leaves some out. That table furnishes V, J and clone size, whereas the DNA furnished D and trimming. This table has some 90,000 clones, approximately 86% appearing once. The data were obtained in a study of blood T cell repertoires in COVID-19. Overall study context: Samples taken during acute and convalescent COVID-19 were collected in the United States, Italy and Spain. PBMCs, B-cell-depleted T cells, or T cells were the source of the cDNA or gDNA that made up the material.

Germline values: CDR1 SEHNR, CDR2 FQNEAQ (reference sequence). This CDR3 is 16 amino acids long. Trimming removed 2 bases at V and 1 base at J, with 11 bases between. Sequencing input: peripheral blood. The chain employs TRBV7-9 and TRBJ1-4; weak D call: TRBD1 (5 bases). This TCR was sampled from a woman older than 75 with acute or convalescent COVID-19. CDR3 amino acids: CASSLSLQGTNEKLFF. In nucleotides, the CDR3 is TGTGCCAGCAGCTTAAGCTTGCAGGGAACTAATGAAAAACTGTTTTTT.